Listed below are T cell receptor beta chains from one sample, sequenced in a study of blood T cells in healthy people across ages. TCRdb fed the 5' RACE reads into MiXCR, producing one record per CDR3 protein. The data contain about 1.6 million distinct CDR3 sequences, about 35% of them singletons. Source material: blood. These receptors all come from a woman in her twenties or thirties in good health. CDR3s include the opening cysteine and the closing phenylalanine or tryptophan. Fields, in order: D gene, V gene, clone size, J gene, CDR3 DNA, CDR3 protein. The D gene is left open where the match is weak. Expanded clones get a size class; other rows say once, few or many, or leave the size out.

-	TRBV6-1	-	TRBJ2-3	TGTGCCAGCAGTGAAGCCACGACAGGGAGGTTTAGCACAGATACGCAGTATTTT	CASSEATTGRFSTDTQYF
-	TRBV27	-	TRBJ1-1	TGTGCCAGCAGTCAAATACTGGGGGCTGAAGCTTTCTTT	CASSQILGAEAFF
TRBD2	TRBV2	few	TRBJ2-1	TGTGCCAGCGACGGAAGACTAGCGGACCTCCGGGGCTACAATGAGCAGTTCTTC	CASDGRLADLRGYNEQFF
TRBD2	TRBV20-1	-	TRBJ2-3	TGCAGTGCCCTGGCTCTACTAGCGGGAGAAACAGATACGCAGTATTTT	CSALALLAGETDTQYF
TRBD2	TRBV7-9	-	TRBJ2-1	TGTGCCAGCAGCTCACCGGGACTAGCGGGGTTCTACAATGAGCAGTTCTTC	CASSSPGLAGFYNEQFF
TRBD1	TRBV6-1	-	TRBJ2-3	TGTGCCAGCAGTCGGGACAGGGGGCGGATAGATACGCAGTATTTT	CASSRDRGRIDTQYF
-	TRBV6-5	-	TRBJ2-7	TGTGCCAGCAGTTCCTCGAGGGACGGGACCTACGAGCAGTACTTC	CASSSSRDGTYEQYF
TRBD1	TRBV20-1	few	TRBJ2-3	TGCAGTGCTACCGGGACAGGGCGATACTCAGATACGCAGTATTTT	CSATGTGRYSDTQYF
-	TRBV5-1	-	TRBJ1-1	TGCGCCAGCAGGGTTGGGGCGGACACTGAAGCTTTCTTT	CASRVGADTEAFF
-	TRBV20-1	-	TRBJ2-7	TGCAGTGCTAGGCCTACCCTGGGGCAGGGTCACTGGGTCGAGCAGTACTTC	CSARPTLGQGHWVEQYF
-	TRBV12-3/TRBV12-4	-	TRBJ2-3	TGTGCCAGCAGCCCCTGGGACACCTCTAGCACAGATACGCAGTATTTT	CASSPWDTSSTDTQYF
TRBD1	TRBV2	few	TRBJ2-4	TGTGCCAGCAGTGGAGGACAGGGGGTTGAAAACATTCAGTACTTC	CASSGGQGVENIQYF
-	TRBV7-2	few	TRBJ2-5	TGTGCCAGCAGCCCCGCGGAAGGGAGAGCAGGGACCCAGTACTTC	CASSPAEGRAGTQYF
TRBD2	TRBV5-1	-	TRBJ2-1	TGCGCCAGCAGCTTGGATCACTTCGGGGGGACTGGGACGTTCTTC	CASSLDHFGGTGTFF
-	TRBV10-3	-	TRBJ2-6	TGTGCCATCAGCGCCCAGGCCAGCTCTGGGGCCAACGTCCTGACTTTC	CAISAQASSGANVLTF
-	TRBV28	-	TRBJ2-1	TGTGCCAGCAGTTTTCGTCGAGAGCAGTTCTTC	CASSFRREQFF
-	TRBV12-3/TRBV12-4	-	TRBJ2-1	TGTGCCAGCAGTACGGGGGACGGGGATGAGCAGTTCTTC	CASSTGDGDEQFF